This entry lists 30 T cell receptor beta chains sequenced from one sample in a study of blood T cell repertoires in COVID-19. Libraries were prepared by immunoSEQ multiplex PCR; TCRdb keeps only in-frame clonotypes and omits some of them. Among roughly 250,000 clones, 80% to 90% were seen once, and the ten largest hold 10% to 15%. Sequenced material: peripheral blood. The origin of the receptors is a woman aged 30 to 39 with COVID-19, enrolled during active disease.

The chain recombines TRBV6-5 with TRBJ1-2; D remains ambiguous. The V end lost 0 bases, the J end lost 4 bases, and 12 bases lay between the germline ends. CDR3 length equals 15 residues. Germline CDR1 reads MNHEY; CDR2 reads SVGAGI. The CDR3 sequence: CASSYSWQNPYGYTF. CDR3 DNA: TGTGCCAGCAGTTACTCCTGGCAGAATCCCTATGGCTACACCTTC.

The table lists this clone with a count of one. V and J are TRBV2 and TRBJ2-1, with 9 bases fitting TRBD2. This CDR3 contains 15 residues. The junction had 10 bases not matched to a gene; V was cut back by 6 bases and J by 7 bases. Looked up from germline, CDR1 is SNHLY and CDR2 is FYNNEI. The CDR3 DNA reads TGTGCCAGCAGGGGCGTGGTAGCGGGAGAAAATGAGCAGTTCTTC. Its translation is CASRGVVAGENEQFF.

By proportion, this clone is medium-sized. The rearrangement uses TRBV2 and TRBJ1-2, with D perhaps matching TRBD1 (6 bases). CDR3 size: 11 residues. In germline, CDR1 is SNHLY, CDR2 FYNNEI. With 10 bases removed from V and 7 bases from J, the gap between germline ends came to 13 bases. The CDR3 reads CAMGQSGGYTF. The CDR3 DNA follows: TGTGCCATGGGACAATCGGGTGGCTACACCTTC.

This chain connects TRBV2 to TRBJ2-5; D might be TRBD1 (7 bases). CDR3 length: 16 amino acids. Germline CDR1 is SNHLY and CDR2 is FYNNEI. The V and J ends lost 3 bases and 5 bases respectively, with 19 bases between them. Written as DNA, the CDR3 is TGTGCCAGCAGTGAGACTAGGGGGCCTGGGGGTGAGACCCAGTACTTC. Protein: CASSETRGPGGETQYF.

V and J are TRBV13 and TRBJ2-5; 8 bases map to TRBD2. The CDR3 length is 14 residues. From germline, CDR1 is PRHDT and CDR2 FYEKMQ (reference sequence). The trim removed 1 base at V and 11 bases at J, leaving 9 bases unmatched. As DNA, the CDR3 is TGTGCCAGCAGCTTAGCGGGGGGGCCGAGAGAACAGTACTTC. Residues: CASSLAGGPREQYF. Using reference TRBV13 and TRBJ2-5 for the parts outside the CDR3, the full variable domain is AAGVIQSPRHLIKEKRETATLKCYPIPRHDTVYWYQQGPGQDPQFLISFYEKMQSDKGSIPDRFSAQQFSDYHSELNMSSLELGDSALYFCASSLAGGPREQYFGPGTRLLVL.

This CDR3 is CASSVGTGVRSTDTQYF. CDR3 DNA sequence: TGTGCCAGCAGCGTCGGGACAGGGGTTAGGAGCACAGATACGCAGTATTTT. This chain links TRBV9 with TRBJ2-3, with 10 bases fitting TRBD1. Germline CDR1 and CDR2: SGDLS and YYNGEE. This CDR3 is built from 17 residues. J gave up 0 bases and V 2 bases, and 6 bases lay outside the gene matches. The variable domain in full, with the rest retrieved from reference TRBV9 and TRBJ2-3, is DSGVTQTPKHLITATGQRVTLRCSPRSGDLSVYWYQQSLDQGLQFLIQYYNGEERAKGNILERFSAQQFPDLHSELNLSSLELGDSALYFCASSVGTGVRSTDTQYFGPGTRLTVL.

The count of this clone is one. V gene TRBV5-1 combines with J gene TRBJ1-2; D remains ambiguous. Trimming pared 3 bases from V and 1 base from J, leaving 7 bases between. The germline V gene has CDR1 SGHRS and CDR2 YFSETQ. CDR3 length: 13 amino acids. The CDR3 nucleotides are TGCGCCAGCAGCTCCGAGGGTAACTATGGCTACACCTTC. Translating gives CASSSEGNYGYTF.

The rearrangement joins TRBV10-3 to TRBJ1-2; D is perhaps TRBD1 (6 bases). From germline, CDR1 is ENHRY and CDR2 SYGVKD. Trimming shortened V by 4 bases and J by 4 bases, and 13 bases separated the two germline ends. The CDR3 loop spans 14 amino acids. CDR3: CAISVRGGGYGYTF. The CDR3 coding sequence is TGTGCCATCAGTGTTAGAGGGGGTGGCTATGGCTACACCTTC.

This chain joins TRBV27 and TRBJ2-5; TRBD1 might be the D (6 bases). Trimming removed 7 bases from V and 4 bases from J, with 16 bases in between. The germline V gene encodes CDR1 MNHEY and CDR2 SMNVEV (reference sequence). CDR3 length: 14 residues. DNA of the CDR3: TGTGCCAGCAATACAGGGTCCCGGGGAGAGACCCAGTACTTC. Its translation: CASNTGSRGETQYF.

This chain connects TRBV5-1 to TRBJ2-1, with D unresolved. The ends were cut back, 0 bases at V and 6 bases at J, with 7 bases in the middle. CDR1 is SGHRS, CDR2 YFSETQ, per germline. CDR3 length equals 13 residues. DNA for the CDR3: TGCGCCAGCAGCTTGGGGCCCTCCAATGAGCAGTTCTTC. Translated, it gives CASSLGPSNEQFF.

The chain links TRBV3-1 (or the pseudogene TRBV3-2) to TRBJ1-2; tentatively, D is TRBD1 (5 bases). This CDR3 region has 16 residues. Trimming shortened V by 4 bases and J by 6 bases, and 21 bases separated the two germline ends. Per germline, CDR1 LGHDT and CDR2 YNNKEL (reference sequence). The CDR3 protein is CASSLYMGEEEDGYTF. Written as DNA, the CDR3 is TGTGCCAGCAGCCTATACATGGGGGAGGAAGAAGATGGCTACACCTTC.

This rearrangement joins TRBV19 to TRBJ2-1, with a weak D call TRBD1 (6 bases). Germline V gene sequence: CDR1 LNHDA, CDR2 SQIVND (reference sequence). The CDR3 is made up of 14 amino acids. V shed 7 bases and J shed 5 bases, with 15 bases lying between them. CDR3 residues: CASTTTGFNNEQFF. As DNA, the CDR3 is TGTGCCAGTACCACCACAGGGTTTAACAATGAGCAGTTCTTC.

The table lists this clone with a few counts. The V gene is TRBV13, the J gene TRBJ1-5, with TRBD1 matching over 8 bases. This CDR3 spans 14 amino acids. Germline trimming cut 6 bases from V and 6 bases from J; bases unmatched to any gene: 7. Per germline, CDR1 PRHDT and CDR2 FYEKMQ (reference sequence). CDR3: CASSKGGQGQPQHF. DNA for the CDR3: TGTGCCAGCAGTAAGGGAGGACAGGGTCAGCCCCAGCATTTT.

The rearrangement joins TRBV4-1 to TRBJ2-7; TRBD2 matches 9 bases. Germline CDR1 is MGHRA and CDR2 is YSYEKL. J gave up 4 bases and V 0 bases, and 7 bases lay outside the gene matches. CDR3 length: 16 residues. CDR3 protein: CASSQEVPSGAYEQYF. The DNA for the CDR3 is TGCGCCAGCAGCCAAGAAGTTCCTAGCGGGGCTTACGAGCAGTACTTC.

The gene calls are TRBV2 and TRBJ1-5; D perhaps matches TRBD1 (5 bases). The CDR3 has 15 amino acids. Per the germline V gene, CDR1 is SNHLY and CDR2 is FYNNEI. V dropped 2 bases and J dropped 1 base, with 9 bases sitting between them. The chain's CDR3 is CASSERGESNQPQHF. DNA for the CDR3: TGTGCCAGCAGTGAACGGGGGGAGAGCAATCAGCCCCAGCATTTT.

The CDR3 DNA reads as TGTGCCAGCAGTCGACAGATTAGCAATCAGCCCCAGCATTTT. Its translation: CASSRQISNQPQHF. The chain combines TRBV28 with TRBJ1-5; D is perhaps TRBD1 (5 bases). The germline V gene encodes CDR1 MDHEN and CDR2 SYDVKM. The ends were cut back, 5 bases at V and 0 bases at J, with 8 bases in the middle. The CDR3 length is 14 residues.

The rearrangement uses TRBV5-1 and TRBJ2-1, with a possible D match to TRBD2 (5 bases). Germline assignment: CDR1 SGHRS and CDR2 YFSETQ. V gave up 4 bases and J gave up 9 bases, with 14 bases separating them. The CDR3 loop spans 13 amino acids. This CDR3 reads CASSHPGSSEQFF. The CDR3 DNA follows: TGCGCCAGCAGCCACCCGGGATCTAGTGAGCAGTTCTTC. Variable domain in full (rest from reference TRBV5-1 and TRBJ2-1): KAGVTQTPRYLIKTRGQQVTLSCSPISGHRSVSWYQQTPGQGLQFLFEYFSETQRNKGNFPGRFSGRQFSNSRSEMNVSTLELGDSALYLCASSHPGSSEQFFGPGTRLTVL.

This clone was seen once. The chain recombines TRBV27 with TRBJ2-4, with D maybe TRBD1 (5 bases). The CDR3 totals 13 residues. Trimming took off 3 bases at V and 6 bases at J, with 9 bases between the two ends. The germline CDR1 and CDR2 sequences are MNHEY and SMNVEV (reference sequence). CDR3 in DNA: TGTGCCAGCAGTTTCCAGGGCAGAAACATTCAGTACTTC. Its protein product is CASSFQGRNIQYF.

The J gene is TRBJ2-5, the V gene TRBV12-5; a possible D gene is TRBD2 (5 bases). Germline values: CDR1 LGHNT, CDR2 FRNRAP. Trimming stripped 0 bases from V and 4 bases from J, with 12 bases between. This CDR3 has 15 amino acids. The CDR3 nucleotides are TGTGCTAGTGGTTTGGTTCGTGGAGGTGGAGAGACCCAGTACTTC. Translating gives CASGLVRGGGETQYF.

V usage is TRBV19 and J usage is TRBJ1-1; D is uncertain. Trimming left V 9 bases short and J 2 bases short, with 13 bases between. The length of the CDR3 is 13 residues. Germline CDR1 and CDR2: LNHDA and SQIVND (reference sequence). DNA of the CDR3: TGTGCCAGCGCCCGGGGAAGAAACACTGAAGCTTTCTTT. As protein: CASARGRNTEAFF.

The V call is TRBV28, the J call TRBJ1-2, with D possibly TRBD1 on 6 matching bases. Germline CDR1 and CDR2: MDHEN and SYDVKM. The CDR3 is 16 amino acids. Trimming removed 4 bases at V and 5 bases at J, with 20 bases between. The CDR3 bases are TGTGCCAGCAGTTCCCACAGGGTGGGGAACCCATATGGCTACACCTTC. Its translation: CASSSHRVGNPYGYTF.

The chain has TRBV5-4 and TRBJ2-3; weak D call: TRBD2 (6 bases). The CDR3 extends over 16 amino acids. Trimming left V 0 bases short and J 0 bases short, with 11 bases between. Per the germline V gene, CDR1 is SGHNT and CDR2 is YYREEE (reference sequence). The CDR3 loop reads CASSLATGVSTDTQYF. The CDR3 DNA is TGTGCCAGCAGCTTGGCTACGGGGGTAAGCACAGATACGCAGTATTTT.

The chain combines TRBV11-2 with TRBJ2-1, with D unclear. V dropped 1 base and J dropped 15 bases, with 13 bases sitting between them. CDR1 and CDR2 from the germline V gene are SGHAT and FQNNGV. The CDR3 totals 12 residues. CDR3 region: CASSLVNTDGFF. The CDR3 DNA reads TGTGCCAGCAGCTTAGTCAACACCGATGGGTTCTTC.

V is TRBV15 and J is TRBJ2-3; 9 positions match TRBD2. The length of the CDR3 is 21 residues. CDR1 LNHNV and CDR2 YYDKDF come from the germline V gene (reference sequence). The ends lost 1 base at V and 0 bases at J; junction bases unmatched: 17. CDR3 sequence: CATSRAPGQSWTSESTDTQYF. The CDR3 bases are TGTGCCACCAGCAGAGCCCCGGGACAGAGCTGGACTAGCGAGAGCACAGATACGCAGTATTTT.

V gene TRBV7-2 combines with J gene TRBJ2-5, with 7 bases aligning to TRBD1. The CDR3 consists of 14 residues. From germline, CDR1 is SGHTA and CDR2 FQGNSA. J was trimmed by 2 bases and V by 3 bases; bases with no gene match: 3. The chain's CDR3 is CASSFPGQQETQYF. CDR3 nucleotide sequence: TGTGCCAGCAGCTTTCCGGGACAGCAAGAGACCCAGTACTTC.

The chain combines TRBV19 with TRBJ1-1; possible D gene TRBD1, 6 bases. Trimming cost V 5 bases and J 3 bases, with 19 bases left between them. Germline CDR1 LNHDA, CDR2 SQIVND (reference sequence). CDR3 length: 16 residues. The CDR3 DNA reads as TGTGCCAGTAGTGCCCATTTGGGGGCATGGTACACTGAAGCTTTCTTT. It specifies CASSAHLGAWYTEAFF.

This clone has only a few counts. The rearrangement joins TRBV30 to TRBJ2-7, with D perhaps matching TRBD1 (5 bases). CDR3 length: 14 residues. Germline values: CDR1 GTSNPN, CDR2 SVGIG (reference sequence). V was shortened by 0 bases and J by 2 bases, with 11 bases between the two germline ends. The CDR3 DNA sequence: TGTGCCTGGAGTGTATTTCAGGGTACCTACGAGCAGTACTTC. It is translated as CAWSVFQGTYEQYF. Looking up the rest from reference TRBV30 and TRBJ2-7 gives the full variable domain: SQTIHQWPATLVQPVGSPLSLECTVEGTSNPNLYWYRQAAGRGLQLLFYSVGIGQISSEVPQNLSASRPQDRQFILSSKKLLLSDSGFYLCAWSVFQGTYEQYFGPGTRLTVT.

The chain recombines TRBV6-5 with TRBJ1-2; 7 nucleotides align to TRBD1. CDR3 length equals 13 residues. CDR1 is MNHEY, CDR2 SVGAGI, per germline. V was clipped by 4 bases and J by 2 bases; unmatched bases: 1. The DNA of the CDR3 is TGTGCCAGCAGTTCGACAGGGAACTATGGCTACACCTTC. Its translation is CASSSTGNYGYTF.

There are a few counts of this clone. This chain connects TRBV4-1 to TRBJ1-5, with TRBD1 as a possible D gene (6 bases). Germline V CDR1 and CDR2: MGHRA, YSYEKL. The CDR3 covers 15 residues. Between the trimmed V and J ends, which lost 2 bases and 5 bases, there was a span of 13 bases. CDR3 in amino acids: CASSQSTGLDQPQHF. The CDR3 nucleotides read TGCGCCAGCAGCCAATCTACAGGGCTAGATCAGCCCCAGCATTTT.

J is TRBJ2-2 and V is TRBV5-1, with 10 bases that match TRBD2. The CDR3 totals 16 residues. J lost 4 bases, V lost 1 base, and 4 bases had no gene match. Germline V gene sequence: CDR1 SGHRS, CDR2 YFSETQ. The CDR3 loop is CASSLLAGGVTGELFF. CDR3 in DNA: TGCGCCAGCAGCTTGTTAGCGGGGGGTGTCACCGGGGAGCTGTTTTTT.